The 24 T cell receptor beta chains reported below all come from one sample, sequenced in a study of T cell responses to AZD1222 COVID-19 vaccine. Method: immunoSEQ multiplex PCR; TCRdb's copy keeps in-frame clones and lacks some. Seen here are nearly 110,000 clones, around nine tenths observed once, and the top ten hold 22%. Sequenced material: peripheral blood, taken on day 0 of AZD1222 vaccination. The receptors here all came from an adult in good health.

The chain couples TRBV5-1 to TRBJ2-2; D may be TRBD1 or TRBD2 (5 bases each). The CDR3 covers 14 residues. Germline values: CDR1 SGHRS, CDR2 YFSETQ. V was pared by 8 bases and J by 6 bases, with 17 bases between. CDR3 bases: TGCGCCAGTTGTGAGGGACCCCAGCCCGGGGAGCTGTTTTTT. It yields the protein CASCEGPQPGELFF.

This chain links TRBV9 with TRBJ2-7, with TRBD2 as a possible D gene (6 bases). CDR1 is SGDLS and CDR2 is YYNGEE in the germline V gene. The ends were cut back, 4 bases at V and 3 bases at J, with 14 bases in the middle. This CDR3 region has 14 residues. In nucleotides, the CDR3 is TGTGCCAGCAGCCGGGGAGGACGGGGCTACGAGCAGTACTTC. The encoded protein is CASSRGGRGYEQYF.

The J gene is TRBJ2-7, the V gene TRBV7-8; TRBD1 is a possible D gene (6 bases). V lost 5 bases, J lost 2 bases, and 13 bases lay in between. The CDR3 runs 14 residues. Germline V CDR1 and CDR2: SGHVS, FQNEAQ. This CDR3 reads CASSESRGPYEQYF. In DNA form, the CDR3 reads TGTGCCAGCAGCGAGAGCAGGGGTCCCTACGAGCAGTACTTC. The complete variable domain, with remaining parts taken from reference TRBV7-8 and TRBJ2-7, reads GAGVSQSPRYKVAKRGQDVALRCDPISGHVSLFWYQQALGQGPEFLTYFQNEAQLDKSGLPSDRFFAERPEGSVSTLKIQRTQQEDSAVYLCASSESRGPYEQYFGPGTRLTVT.

This CDR3 reads CASSPQNSPLHF. The CDR3 nucleotides read TGTGCCAGCAGCCCCCAAAATTCACCCCTCCACTTT. The rearrangement links TRBV5-6 to TRBJ1-6; D unclear. Germline assignment: CDR1 SGHDT and CDR2 YYEEEE. V dropped 4 bases and J dropped 7 bases, with 6 bases sitting between them. This CDR3 has 12 amino acids.

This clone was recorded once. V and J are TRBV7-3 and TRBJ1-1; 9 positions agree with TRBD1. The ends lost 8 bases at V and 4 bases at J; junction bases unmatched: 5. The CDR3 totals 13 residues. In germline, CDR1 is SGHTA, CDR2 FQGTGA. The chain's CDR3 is CASQGQGGTEAFF. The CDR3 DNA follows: TGTGCCAGCCAGGGACAGGGAGGCACTGAAGCTTTCTTT.

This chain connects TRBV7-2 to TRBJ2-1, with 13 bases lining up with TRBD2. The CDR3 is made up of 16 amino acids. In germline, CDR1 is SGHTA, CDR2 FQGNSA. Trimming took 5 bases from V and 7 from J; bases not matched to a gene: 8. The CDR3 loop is CASSPQLLAGGNEQFF. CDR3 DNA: TGTGCCAGCAGCCCACAATTACTAGCGGGGGGGAATGAGCAGTTCTTC. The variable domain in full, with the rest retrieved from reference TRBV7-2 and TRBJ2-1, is GAGVSQSPSNKVTEKGKDVELRCDPISGHTALYWYRQSLGQGLEFLIYFQGNSAPDKSGLPSDRFSAERTGGSVSTLTIQRTQQEDSAVYLCASSPQLLAGGNEQFFGPGTRLTVL.

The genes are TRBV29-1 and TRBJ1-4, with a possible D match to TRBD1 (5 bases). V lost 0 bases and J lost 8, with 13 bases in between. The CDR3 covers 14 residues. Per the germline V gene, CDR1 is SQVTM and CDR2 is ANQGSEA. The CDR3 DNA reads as TGCAGCGTTGAAGACAGGGTGGATGGAGAAAAACTGTTTTTT. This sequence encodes CSVEDRVDGEKLFF.

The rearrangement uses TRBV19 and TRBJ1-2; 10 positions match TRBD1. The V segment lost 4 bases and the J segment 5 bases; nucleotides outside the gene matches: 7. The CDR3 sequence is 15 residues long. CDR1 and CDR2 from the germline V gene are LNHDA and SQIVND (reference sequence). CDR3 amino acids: CASSTTGQGGYGYTF. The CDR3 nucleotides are TGTGCCAGTAGTACAACCGGACAGGGGGGGTATGGCTACACCTTC.

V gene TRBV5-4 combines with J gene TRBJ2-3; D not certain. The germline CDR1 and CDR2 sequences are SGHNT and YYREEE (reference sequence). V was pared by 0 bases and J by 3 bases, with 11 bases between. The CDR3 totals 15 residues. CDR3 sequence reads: CASSLGGSQTDTQYF. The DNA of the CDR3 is TGTGCCAGCAGCTTGGGAGGTAGCCAGACAGATACGCAGTATTTT.

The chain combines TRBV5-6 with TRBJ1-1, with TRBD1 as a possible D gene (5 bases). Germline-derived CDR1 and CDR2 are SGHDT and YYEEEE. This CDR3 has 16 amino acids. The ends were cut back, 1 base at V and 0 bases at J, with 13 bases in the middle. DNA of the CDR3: TGTGCCAGCAGCTTGATCGCCAGGGCGATGAACACTGAAGCTTTCTTT. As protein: CASSLIARAMNTEAFF.

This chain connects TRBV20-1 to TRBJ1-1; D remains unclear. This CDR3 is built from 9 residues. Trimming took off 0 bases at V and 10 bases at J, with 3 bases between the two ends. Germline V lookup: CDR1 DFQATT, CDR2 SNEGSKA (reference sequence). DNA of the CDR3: TGCAGTGCTAGAGATCCAGCTTTCTTT. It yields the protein CSARDPAFF.

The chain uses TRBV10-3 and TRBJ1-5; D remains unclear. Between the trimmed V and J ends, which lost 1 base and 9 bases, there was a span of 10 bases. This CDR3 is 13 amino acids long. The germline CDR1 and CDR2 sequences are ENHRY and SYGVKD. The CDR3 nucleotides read TGTGCCATCAGTGAGTTAGGTTCACGGCCCCAGCATTTT. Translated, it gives CAISELGSRPQHF.

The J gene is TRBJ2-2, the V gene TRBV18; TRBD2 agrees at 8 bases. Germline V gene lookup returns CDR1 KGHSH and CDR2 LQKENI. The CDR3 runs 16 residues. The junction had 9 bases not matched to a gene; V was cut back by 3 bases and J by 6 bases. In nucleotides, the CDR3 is TGTGCCAGCTCACCTCTTCCGGGGGGGACCGCCGGGGAGCTGTTTTTT. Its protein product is CASSPLPGGTAGELFF.

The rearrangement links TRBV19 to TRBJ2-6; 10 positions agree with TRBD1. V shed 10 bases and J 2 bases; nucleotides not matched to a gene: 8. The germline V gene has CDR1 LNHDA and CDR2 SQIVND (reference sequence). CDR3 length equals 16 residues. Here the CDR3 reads CATNRDRGPGANVLTF. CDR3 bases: TGTGCCACAAACCGGGACAGGGGACCTGGGGCCAACGTCCTGACTTTC.

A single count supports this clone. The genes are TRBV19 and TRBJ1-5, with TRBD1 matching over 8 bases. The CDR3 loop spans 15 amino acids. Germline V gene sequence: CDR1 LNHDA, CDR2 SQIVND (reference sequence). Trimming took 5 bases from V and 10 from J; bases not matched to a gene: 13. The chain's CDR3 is CASSAGQGRKVPQHF. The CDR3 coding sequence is TGTGCCAGTAGTGCCGGACAGGGAAGAAAGGTACCCCAGCATTTT.

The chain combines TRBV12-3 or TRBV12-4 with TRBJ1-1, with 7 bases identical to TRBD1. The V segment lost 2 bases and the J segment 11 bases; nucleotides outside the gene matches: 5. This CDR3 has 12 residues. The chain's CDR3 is CASSLLLTGAFF. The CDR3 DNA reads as TGTGCCAGCAGTTTATTGTTGACAGGGGCTTTCTTT.

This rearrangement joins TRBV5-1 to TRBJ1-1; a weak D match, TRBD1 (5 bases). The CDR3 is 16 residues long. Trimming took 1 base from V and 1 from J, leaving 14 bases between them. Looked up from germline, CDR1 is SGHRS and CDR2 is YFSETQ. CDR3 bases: TGCGCCAGCAGCTTGAGAGTTACAGGTCGGAACACTGAAGCTTTCTTT. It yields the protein CASSLRVTGRNTEAFF.

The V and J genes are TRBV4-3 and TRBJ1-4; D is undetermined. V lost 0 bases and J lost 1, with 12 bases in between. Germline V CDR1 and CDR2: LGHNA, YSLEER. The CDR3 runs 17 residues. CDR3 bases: TGCGCCAGCAGCCAAGACAGGACCCTAAGAACTAATGAAAAACTGTTTTTT. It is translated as CASSQDRTLRTNEKLFF.

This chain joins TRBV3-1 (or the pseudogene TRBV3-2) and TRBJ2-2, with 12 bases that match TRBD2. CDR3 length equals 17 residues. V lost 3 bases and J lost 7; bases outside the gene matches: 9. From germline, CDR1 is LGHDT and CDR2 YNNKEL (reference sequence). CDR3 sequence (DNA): TGTGCCAGCAGCCATCTTCTAGCGGGGGGGCCTAACGGGGAGCTGTTTTTT. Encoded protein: CASSHLLAGGPNGELFF.

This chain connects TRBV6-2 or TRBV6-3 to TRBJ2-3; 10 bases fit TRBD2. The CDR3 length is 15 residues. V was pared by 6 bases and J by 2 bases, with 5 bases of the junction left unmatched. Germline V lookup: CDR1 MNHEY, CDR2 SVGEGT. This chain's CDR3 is CASSLAGVHTDTQYF. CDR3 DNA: TGTGCCAGCAGCCTAGCGGGGGTCCACACAGATACGCAGTATTTT.

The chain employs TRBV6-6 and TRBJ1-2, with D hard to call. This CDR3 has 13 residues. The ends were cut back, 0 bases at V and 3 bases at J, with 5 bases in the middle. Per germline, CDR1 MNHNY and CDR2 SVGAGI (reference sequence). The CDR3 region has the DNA TGTGCCAGCAGTTACTCGACGGACTATGGCTACACCTTC. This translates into CASSYSTDYGYTF.

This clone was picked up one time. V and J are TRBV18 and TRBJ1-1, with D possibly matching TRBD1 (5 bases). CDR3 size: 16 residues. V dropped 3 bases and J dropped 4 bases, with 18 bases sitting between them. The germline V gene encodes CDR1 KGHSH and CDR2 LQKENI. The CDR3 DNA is TGTGCCAGCTCACCTGGACAAAGATCTAGTGGCACTGAAGCTTTCTTT. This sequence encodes CASSPGQRSSGTEAFF.

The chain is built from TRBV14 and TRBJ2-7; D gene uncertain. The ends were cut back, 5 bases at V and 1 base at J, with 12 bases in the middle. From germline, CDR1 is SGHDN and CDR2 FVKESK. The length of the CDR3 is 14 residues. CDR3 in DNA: TGTGCCAGCAGCAAGAATCTCCAGTCCTACGAGCAGTACTTC. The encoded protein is CASSKNLQSYEQYF.

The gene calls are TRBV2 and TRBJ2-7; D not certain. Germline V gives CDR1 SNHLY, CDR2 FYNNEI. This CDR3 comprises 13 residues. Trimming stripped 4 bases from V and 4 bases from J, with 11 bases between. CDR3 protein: CASSAIATYEQYF. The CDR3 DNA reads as TGTGCCAGCAGTGCGATAGCAACTTACGAGCAGTACTTC.